This T cell receptor beta chain comes out of a study of T cell responses to AZD1222 COVID-19 vaccine. Study-wide results and caveats: The donor group comprised mostly white British people and more females; the analysis possibly underestimated clonal diversity. Only six or seven AZD1222 recipients were seropositive at baseline. Unmutated variant regions are reportedly the target of nearly half of TCRs that are spike-specific. Repertoires were collected only later (after the peak T cell response had occurred).

On this clone itself: Its antigen remains unidentified.

V lost 4 bases and J 4 bases, leaving 11 bases between the germline ends. The germline CDR1 and CDR2 sequences are SGHKS and YYEKEE (reference sequence). There are 13 residues in the CDR3. Clones were read by immunoSEQ multiplex PCR, and TCRdb kept only the in-frame ones, dropping some. Of some 96,000 clones listed, around nine tenths are singletons. The sequenced sample was peripheral blood, obtained on day 0 of AZD1222 vaccination. The chain couples TRBV5-5 to TRBJ1-1, with D perhaps TRBD1 (6 bases). This receptor was identified in an adult in good health. CDR3 sequence reads: CASSRQEGTEAFF. As DNA, the CDR3 is TGTGCCAGCAGCCGACAGGAGGGCACTGAAGCTTTCTTT. Looking up the rest from reference TRBV5-5 and TRBJ1-1 gives the full variable domain: DAGVTQSPTHLIKTRGQQVTLRCSPISGHKSVSWYQQVLGQGPQFIFQYYEKEERGRGNFPDRFSARQFPNYSSELNVNALLLGDSALYLCASSRQEGTEAFFGQGTRLTVV.